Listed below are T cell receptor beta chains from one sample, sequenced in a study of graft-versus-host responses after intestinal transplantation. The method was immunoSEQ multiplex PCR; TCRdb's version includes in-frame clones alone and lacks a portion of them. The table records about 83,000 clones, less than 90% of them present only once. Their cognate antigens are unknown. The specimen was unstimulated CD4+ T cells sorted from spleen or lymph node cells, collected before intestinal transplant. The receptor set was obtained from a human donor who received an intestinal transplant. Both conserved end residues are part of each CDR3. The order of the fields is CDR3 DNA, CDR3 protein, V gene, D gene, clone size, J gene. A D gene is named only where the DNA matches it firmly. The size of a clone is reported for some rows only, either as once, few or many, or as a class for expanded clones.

cdr3_nt: TGTGCCAGCAGCTTCCCTCGAGGTAGCTCCTACGAGCAGTACTTC
cdr3_aa: CASSFPRGSSYEQYF
v_call: TRBV21-1
d_call: -
clone_size: -
j_call: TRBJ2-7

cdr3_nt: TGTGCCATAGCCGCGGGGGGGCTTCAAGAGACCCAGTACTTC
cdr3_aa: CAIAAGGLQETQYF
v_call: TRBV10-3
d_call: TRBD2
clone_size: few
j_call: TRBJ2-5

cdr3_nt: TGTGCCAGCAGTTTTCAAAACACCGGGGAGCTGTTTTTT
cdr3_aa: CASSFQNTGELFF
v_call: TRBV28
d_call: -
clone_size: -
j_call: TRBJ2-2

cdr3_nt: TGTGCCAGTAGTATCGCACAGGTTAGCAATCAGCCCCAGCATTTT
cdr3_aa: CASSIAQVSNQPQHF
v_call: TRBV19
d_call: -
clone_size: -
j_call: TRBJ1-5

cdr3_nt: TGTGCCAGCAGTGGACTGTACACAGATACGCAGTATTTT
cdr3_aa: CASSGLYTDTQYF
v_call: TRBV7-9
d_call: -
clone_size: -
j_call: TRBJ2-3

cdr3_nt: TGTGCCAGCAGTCCGGGAGTAAGAGGCAATCAGCCCCAGCATTTT
cdr3_aa: CASSPGVRGNQPQHF
v_call: TRBV28
d_call: -
clone_size: -
j_call: TRBJ1-5

cdr3_nt: TGTGCCAGCAGACCGGGACAGGGTAGTTCCGAGCAGTACTTC
cdr3_aa: CASRPGQGSSEQYF
v_call: TRBV27
d_call: TRBD1
clone_size: -
j_call: TRBJ2-7

cdr3_nt: TGTGCCAGCAGTTTTTGGGGGGAACCCTACAATGAGCAGTTCTTC
cdr3_aa: CASSFWGEPYNEQFF
v_call: TRBV27
d_call: -
clone_size: -
j_call: TRBJ2-1

cdr3_nt: TGTGCCAGCAGTCGGACAGGCAATCAGCCCCAGCATTTT
cdr3_aa: CASSRTGNQPQHF
v_call: TRBV27
d_call: -
clone_size: -
j_call: TRBJ1-5

cdr3_nt: TGTGCCAGCTCACCGATGCGAACGAACACCGGGGAGCTGTTTTTT
cdr3_aa: CASSPMRTNTGELFF
v_call: TRBV18
d_call: -
clone_size: -
j_call: TRBJ2-2

cdr3_nt: TGTGCCAGCAGGGTCTCCAGGGGCGCGACAGATACGCAGTATTTT
cdr3_aa: CASRVSRGATDTQYF
v_call: TRBV6-5
d_call: -
clone_size: -
j_call: TRBJ2-3

cdr3_nt: TGTGCCAGCAGCATAGGACTAGCGGCAGGCACAGATACGCAGTATTTT
cdr3_aa: CASSIGLAAGTDTQYF
v_call: TRBV7-6
d_call: TRBD2
clone_size: -
j_call: TRBJ2-3

cdr3_nt: TGTGCCATCAGTGATGGTCAGGGGGGCTGGGAGCAGTACTTC
cdr3_aa: CAISDGQGGWEQYF
v_call: TRBV10-3
d_call: -
clone_size: -
j_call: TRBJ2-7

cdr3_nt: TGTGCCAGCAGGGAGGGAGGCCGGGAGCTGTTTTTT
cdr3_aa: CASREGGRELFF
v_call: TRBV27
d_call: -
clone_size: -
j_call: TRBJ2-2

cdr3_nt: TGTGCCAGTAATGAGGGGGGGCAATCCCCTGAGCAGTTCTTC
cdr3_aa: CASNEGGQSPEQFF
v_call: TRBV19
d_call: -
clone_size: -
j_call: TRBJ2-1

cdr3_nt: TGTGCCAGCAGGCCCCCGGGACACCCTTACGAGCAGTACTTC
cdr3_aa: CASRPPGHPYEQYF
v_call: TRBV6-5
d_call: -
clone_size: -
j_call: TRBJ2-7

cdr3_nt: TGTGCCAGCAGTGAAACGGGGACTAGCAGCAATGAGCAGTTCTTC
cdr3_aa: CASSETGTSSNEQFF
v_call: TRBV6-1
d_call: TRBD2
clone_size: -
j_call: TRBJ2-1

cdr3_nt: TGTGCCAGCAGCTTGGTGGCAGACACTGAAGCTTTCTTT
cdr3_aa: CASSLVADTEAFF
v_call: TRBV5-4
d_call: -
clone_size: -
j_call: TRBJ1-1

cdr3_nt: TGCGCCAGTCCCGGGACAGGGTGTTCTGGAAACACCATATATTTT
cdr3_aa: CASPGTGCSGNTIYF
v_call: TRBV10-1
d_call: TRBD1
clone_size: -
j_call: TRBJ1-3

cdr3_nt: TGTGCCAGCAGCTTGACAGGGCCACCTTTGAACACTGAAGCTTTCTTT
cdr3_aa: CASSLTGPPLNTEAFF
v_call: TRBV5-6
d_call: -
clone_size: -
j_call: TRBJ1-1

cdr3_nt: TGTGCCAGCAGCTTGGACAGCTATAACTATGGCTACACCTTC
cdr3_aa: CASSLDSYNYGYTF
v_call: TRBV5-8
d_call: -
clone_size: few
j_call: TRBJ1-2

cdr3_nt: TGTGCCAGCAGCCAGGCCGGGACAGATAATTCACCCCTCCACTTT
cdr3_aa: CASSQAGTDNSPLHF
v_call: TRBV27
d_call: TRBD1
clone_size: -
j_call: TRBJ1-6

cdr3_nt: TGCGCCAGCAGCCGATGGCCACTAGCGCCCAGCTCCTACGAGCAGTACTTC
cdr3_aa: CASSRWPLAPSSYEQYF
v_call: TRBV4-1
d_call: TRBD2
clone_size: -
j_call: TRBJ2-7

cdr3_nt: TGTGCCAGCGGCGCCCTGGGGGGGAACTATGGCTACACCTTC
cdr3_aa: CASGALGGNYGYTF
v_call: TRBV5-4
d_call: -
clone_size: few
j_call: TRBJ1-2

cdr3_nt: TGTGCCAGCAGTTTAAGGACAGGGACGAATGGCTACACCTTC
cdr3_aa: CASSLRTGTNGYTF
v_call: TRBV6-5
d_call: TRBD1
clone_size: -
j_call: TRBJ1-2

cdr3_nt: TGTGCCAGCAGCTTAATTGGGACTAGCGGGAGGCCCGGATTCTTCGAGCAGTACTTC
cdr3_aa: CASSLIGTSGRPGFFEQYF
v_call: TRBV7-2
d_call: TRBD2
clone_size: -
j_call: TRBJ2-7

cdr3_nt: TGTGCCACCAGCAGAGATCGGGGACAGGGCCACGAGCAGTACTTC
cdr3_aa: CATSRDRGQGHEQYF
v_call: TRBV15
d_call: TRBD1
clone_size: -
j_call: TRBJ2-7

cdr3_nt: TGTGCCAGCAGCTTAGCTACAGGGCAGCCCCAGCATTTT
cdr3_aa: CASSLATGQPQHF
v_call: TRBV7-8
d_call: -
clone_size: -
j_call: TRBJ1-5

cdr3_nt: TGTGCCAGCAGCCTAAGACAGACCACCGGGGAGCTGTTTTTT
cdr3_aa: CASSLRQTTGELFF
v_call: TRBV7-9
d_call: -
clone_size: -
j_call: TRBJ2-2

cdr3_nt: TGTGCCAGCAGCCCAGGACTAGCGGGGGGTTCGGGCGGGGAGCTGTTTTTT
cdr3_aa: CASSPGLAGGSGGELFF
v_call: TRBV9
d_call: TRBD2
clone_size: -
j_call: TRBJ2-2

cdr3_nt: TGCGCCAGCAGTTCGGGACTAGGTGTCGGGGAGCTGTTTTTT
cdr3_aa: CASSSGLGVGELFF
v_call: TRBV5-1
d_call: TRBD2
clone_size: few
j_call: TRBJ2-2